This T cell receptor (beta chain) was retrieved from a study of cytomegalovirus exposure and HLA in healthy donors. Study results and caveats: Later analysis identified a missense DCLRE1C variant that was linked to TCR beta V- and J-gene trimming.

With respect to this clone: Antigen specificity is unknown.

Primers for the PCR totalled 60 Vbeta and 13 Jbeta. The protocol was immunoSEQ multiplex PCR, while the TCRdb copy is restricted to in-frame clones and leaves out a portion. The sample has some 130,000 clones. This CDR3 comprises 14 residues. The ends were cut back, 6 bases at V and 7 bases at J, with 14 bases in the middle. Germline-derived CDR1 and CDR2 are SGHNT and YYREEE (reference sequence). The TCR comes from a man younger than 35 in good health and CMV-seronegative. This sequence joins TRBV5-4 and TRBJ1-6; D is undetermined. Sequencing was done on a sample of PBMCs. CDR3 region: CASKDPQANSPLHF. The CDR3 coding sequence is TGTGCCAGCAAGGATCCTCAGGCCAATTCACCCCTCCACTTT.